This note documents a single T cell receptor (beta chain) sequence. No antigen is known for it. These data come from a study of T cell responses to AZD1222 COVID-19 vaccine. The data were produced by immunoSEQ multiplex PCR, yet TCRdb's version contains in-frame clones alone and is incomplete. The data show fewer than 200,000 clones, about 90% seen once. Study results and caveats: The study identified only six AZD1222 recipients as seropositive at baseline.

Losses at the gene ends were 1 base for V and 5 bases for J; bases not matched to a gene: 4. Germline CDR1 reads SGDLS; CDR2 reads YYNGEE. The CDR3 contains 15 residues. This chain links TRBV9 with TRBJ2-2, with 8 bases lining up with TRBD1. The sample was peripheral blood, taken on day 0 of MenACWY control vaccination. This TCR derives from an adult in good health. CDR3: CASSVTDRETGELFF. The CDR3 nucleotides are TGTGCCAGCAGCGTAACGGACAGGGAAACCGGGGAGCTGTTTTTT. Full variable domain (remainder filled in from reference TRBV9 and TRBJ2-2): DSGVTQTPKHLITATGQRVTLRCSPRSGDLSVYWYQQSLDQGLQFLIQYYNGEERAKGNILERFSAQQFPDLHSELNLSSLELGDSALYFCASSVTDRETGELFFGEGSRLTVL.